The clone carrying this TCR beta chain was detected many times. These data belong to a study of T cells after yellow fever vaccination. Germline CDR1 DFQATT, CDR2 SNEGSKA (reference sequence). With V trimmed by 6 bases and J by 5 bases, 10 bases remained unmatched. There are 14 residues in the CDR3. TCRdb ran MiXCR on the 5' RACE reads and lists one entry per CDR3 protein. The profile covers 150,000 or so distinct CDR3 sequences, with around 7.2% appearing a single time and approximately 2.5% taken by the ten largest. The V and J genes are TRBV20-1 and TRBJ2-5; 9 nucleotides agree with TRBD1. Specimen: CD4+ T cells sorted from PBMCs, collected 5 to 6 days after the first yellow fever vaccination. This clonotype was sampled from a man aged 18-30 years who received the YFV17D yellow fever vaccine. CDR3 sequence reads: CSAPSPGTGETQYF. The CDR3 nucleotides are TGCAGTGCACCAAGCCCAGGGACAGGGGAGACCCAGTACTTC.